This T cell receptor beta chain was captured in a study of blood T cell repertoires in COVID-19. Turning to the study itself: Nucleic acid was either cDNA or gDNA, and it came from T cells, B-cell-depleted T cells, or PBMCs.

As processed by the authors: Scientists estimated how many nucleated cells there were by amplifying reference gene primers. Using immunoSEQ multiplex PCR, the repertoire was profiled, and TCRdb retains in-frame clones only, with some absent. Clone size and V and J calls were adopted from that table, with D and trimming inferred from the DNA. The profile shows roughly 200,000 clones, approximately 90% of them singletons. From germline, CDR1 is SGHTA and CDR2 FQGNSA. CDR3 size: 12 residues. Trimming took off 3 bases at V and 4 bases at J, with 7 bases between the two ends. This study enrolled people aged 18 to 89 from roughly 24 US geographic areas. Grouping used clinical history reported by participants in a survey and questionnaire.

V usage is TRBV7-2 and J usage is TRBJ2-7, with a possible D match to TRBD1 (5 bases). This clonotype was sampled from a woman aged 40 to 50 with acute COVID-19. The sequenced sample was PBMCs or T cells enriched from blood (not recorded which). The CDR3 reads CASSFAGYEQYV. DNA for the CDR3: TGTGCCAGCAGCTTCGCAGGGTACGAGCAGTACGTC.